This TCR beta chain is from a study of blood T cells in healthy people across ages. The use of a sample-barcoded 5' primer and a J-beta primer mix characterized a second PCR of roughly 7 to 11 cycles. TCRdb called the 5' RACE reads again in MiXCR, with one record for every CDR3 protein. The sample lists 1.5 million to 2 million distinct CDR3 sequences, 28% occurring once. Looked up from germline, CDR1 is DFQATT and CDR2 is SNEGSKA (reference sequence). Trimming at V came to 3 bases and at J to 9 bases, leaving 9 bases not matched to a gene. There are 13 residues in the CDR3. This TCR was recovered from a woman aged 25 to 39 in good health. This chain connects TRBV20-1 to TRBJ2-7; TRBD1 aligns across 9 bases. The sample comprised blood. In nucleotides, the CDR3 is TGCAGTGCTAGGGGGACAGGGAACAACGGGCAGTACTTC. This gives the protein CSARGTGNNGQYF.